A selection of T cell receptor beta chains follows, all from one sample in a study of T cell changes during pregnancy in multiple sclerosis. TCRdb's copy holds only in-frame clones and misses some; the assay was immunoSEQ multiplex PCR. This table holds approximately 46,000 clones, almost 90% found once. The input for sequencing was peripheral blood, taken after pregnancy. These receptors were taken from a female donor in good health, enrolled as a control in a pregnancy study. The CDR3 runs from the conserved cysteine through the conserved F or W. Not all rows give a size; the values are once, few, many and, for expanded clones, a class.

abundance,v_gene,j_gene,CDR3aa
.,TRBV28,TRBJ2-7,CASSEQGGAYEQYF
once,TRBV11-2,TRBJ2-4,CASSVRGLLAKNIQYF
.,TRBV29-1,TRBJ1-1,CSVEEQGNFEAFF
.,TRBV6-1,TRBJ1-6,CASRELTGVNSPLHF
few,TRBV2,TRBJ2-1,CASTSRGGGNWGEQFF
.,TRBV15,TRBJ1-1,CATSRPGRGTEAFF
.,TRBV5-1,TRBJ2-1,CASSLVLARNEQFF
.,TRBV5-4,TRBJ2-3,CASSAASGLAGADTQYF
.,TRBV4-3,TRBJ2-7,CASSQGQGTPYEQYF
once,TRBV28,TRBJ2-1,CATPGAGQGEQFF
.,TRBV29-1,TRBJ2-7,CSVERDREPYEQYF
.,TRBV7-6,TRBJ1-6,CASSLSGDNSPLHF
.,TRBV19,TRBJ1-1,CASIPGGLGVAFF
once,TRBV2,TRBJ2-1,CASRGALAGSNEQFF
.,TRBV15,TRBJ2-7,CATSPFPQGAAYEQYF
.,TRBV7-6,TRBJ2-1,CASSLARGTGNNEQFF